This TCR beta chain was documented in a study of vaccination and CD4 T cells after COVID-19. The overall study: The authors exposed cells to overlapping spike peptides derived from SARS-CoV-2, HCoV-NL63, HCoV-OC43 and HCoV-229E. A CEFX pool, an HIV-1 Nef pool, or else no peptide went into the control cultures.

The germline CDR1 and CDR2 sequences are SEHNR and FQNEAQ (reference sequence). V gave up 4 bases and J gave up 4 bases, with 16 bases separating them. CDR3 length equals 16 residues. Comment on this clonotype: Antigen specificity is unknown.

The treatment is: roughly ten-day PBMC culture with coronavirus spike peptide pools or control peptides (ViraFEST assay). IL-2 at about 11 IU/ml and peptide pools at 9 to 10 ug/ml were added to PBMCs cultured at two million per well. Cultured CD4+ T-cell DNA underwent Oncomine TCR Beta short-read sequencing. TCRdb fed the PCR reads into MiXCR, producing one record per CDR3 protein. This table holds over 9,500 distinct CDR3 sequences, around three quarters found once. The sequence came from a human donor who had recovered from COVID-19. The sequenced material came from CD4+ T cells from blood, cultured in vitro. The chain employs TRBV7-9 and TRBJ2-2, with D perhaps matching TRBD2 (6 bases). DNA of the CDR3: TGTGCCAGCAGCTCCCAACTAGCTACGGGCACCGGGGAGCTGTTTTTT. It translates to CASSSQLATGTGELFF. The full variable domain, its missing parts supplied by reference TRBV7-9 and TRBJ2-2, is DTGVSQNPRHKITKRGQNVTFRCDPISEHNRLYWYRQTLGQGPEFLTYFQNEAQLEKSRLLSDRFSAERPKGSFSTLEIQRTEQGDSAMYLCASSSQLATGTGELFFGEGSRLTVL.